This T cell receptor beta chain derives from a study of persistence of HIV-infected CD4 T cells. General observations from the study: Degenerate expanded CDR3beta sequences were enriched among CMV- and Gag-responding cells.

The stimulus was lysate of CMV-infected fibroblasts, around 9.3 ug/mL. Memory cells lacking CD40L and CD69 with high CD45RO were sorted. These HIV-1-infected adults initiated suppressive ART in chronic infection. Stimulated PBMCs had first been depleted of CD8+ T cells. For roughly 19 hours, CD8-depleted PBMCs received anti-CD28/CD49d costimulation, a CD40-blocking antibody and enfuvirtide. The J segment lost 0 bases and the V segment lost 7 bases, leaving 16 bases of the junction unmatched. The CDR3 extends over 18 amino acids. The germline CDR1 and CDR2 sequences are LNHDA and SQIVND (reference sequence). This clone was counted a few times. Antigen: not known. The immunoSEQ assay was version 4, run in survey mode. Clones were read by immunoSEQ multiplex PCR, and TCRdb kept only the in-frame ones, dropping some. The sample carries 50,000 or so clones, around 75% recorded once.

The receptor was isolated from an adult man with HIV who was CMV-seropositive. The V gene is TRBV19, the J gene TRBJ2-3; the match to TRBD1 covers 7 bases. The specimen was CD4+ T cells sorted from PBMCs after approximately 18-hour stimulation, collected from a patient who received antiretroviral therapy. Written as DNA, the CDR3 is TGTGCCAGTAAGGTCAATCCGGGACAGAGTATAAGCACAGATACGCAGTATTTT. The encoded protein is CASKVNPGQSISTDTQYF.